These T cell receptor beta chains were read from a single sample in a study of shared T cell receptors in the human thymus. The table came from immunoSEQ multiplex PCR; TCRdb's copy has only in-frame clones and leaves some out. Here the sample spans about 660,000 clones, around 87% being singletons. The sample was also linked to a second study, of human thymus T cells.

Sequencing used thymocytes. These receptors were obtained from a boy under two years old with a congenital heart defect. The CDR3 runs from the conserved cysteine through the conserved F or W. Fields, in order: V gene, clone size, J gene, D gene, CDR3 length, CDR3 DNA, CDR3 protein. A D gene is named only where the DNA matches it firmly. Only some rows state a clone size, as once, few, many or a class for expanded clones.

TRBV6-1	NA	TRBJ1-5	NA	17	TGTGCCAGCAGTGAACGGGGGGCGGGTGATAGCAATCAGCCCCAGCATTTT	CASSERGAGDSNQPQHF
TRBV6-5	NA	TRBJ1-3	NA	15	TGTGCCAGCAGTCGAGCTGACAGCTCTGGAAACACCATATATTTT	CASSRADSSGNTIYF
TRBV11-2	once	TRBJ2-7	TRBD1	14	TGTGCCAGCAGCTTAGCGGACAGGGACTACGAGCAGTACTTC	CASSLADRDYEQYF
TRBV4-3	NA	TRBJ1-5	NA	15	TGCGCCAGCAGCCAAGATCCACATAGCAATCAGCCCCAGCATTTT	CASSQDPHSNQPQHF
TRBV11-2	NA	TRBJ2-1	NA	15	TGTGCCAGCAGCCTTGTGGATTCAAGACGGGGTGAGCAGTTCTTC	CASSLVDSRRGEQFF
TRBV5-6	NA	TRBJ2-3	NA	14	TGTGCCAGCAGCTCCTGGCCCAGGACAGATACGCAGTATTTT	CASSSWPRTDTQYF
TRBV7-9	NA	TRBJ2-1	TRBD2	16	TGTGCCAGCAGCCACCGGGAGCGGGAGCCCTACAATGAGCAGTTCTTC	CASSHREREPYNEQFF
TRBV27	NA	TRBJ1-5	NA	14	TGTGCCAGCAGTTTTAGGGCAGGGGATCAGCCCCAGCATTTT	CASSFRAGDQPQHF
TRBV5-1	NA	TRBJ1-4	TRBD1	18	TGCGCCAGCAGCTTGGCGGGACAGGGGGCGCCGGGACGGGAAAAACTGTTTTTT	CASSLAGQGAPGREKLFF
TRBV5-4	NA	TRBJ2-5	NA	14	TGTGCCAGCAGCACCGACAGGAGACAAGAGACCCAGTACTTC	CASSTDRRQETQYF
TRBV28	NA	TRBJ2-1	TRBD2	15	TGTGCCAGCAGTGCGACTAGCGGGTATAACAATGAGCAGTTCTTC	CASSATSGYNNEQFF
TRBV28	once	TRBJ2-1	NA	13	TGTGCCAGCAGAGCAGGGCCTGGGGATGAGCAGTTCTTC	CASRAGPGDEQFF
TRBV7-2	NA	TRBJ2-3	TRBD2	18	TGTGCCAGCAGCTTAGGGCGAGGACTAGCGGGGTTCACAGATACGCAGTATTTT	CASSLGRGLAGFTDTQYF
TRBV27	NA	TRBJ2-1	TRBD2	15	TGTGCCAGCAGTCATACTAGCGGGAGAGAAAATGAGCAGTTCTTC	CASSHTSGRENEQFF
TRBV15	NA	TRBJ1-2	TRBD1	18	TGTGCCACCAGCAGAGAGAGGGGACAGGGGGTAACTAACTATGGCTACACCTTC	CATSRERGQGVTNYGYTF
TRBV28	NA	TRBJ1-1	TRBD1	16	TGTGCCAGCAGCGATACAGGGGTTCACATGAACACTGAAGCTTTCTTT	CASSDTGVHMNTEAFF
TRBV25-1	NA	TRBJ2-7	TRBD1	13	TGTGCCAGCAGTGACAAGGACAGGGGCGAGCAGTACTTC	CASSDKDRGEQYF
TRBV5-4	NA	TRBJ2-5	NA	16	TGTGCCAGCAGCTTGGCTAGTCGGACAGACCAAGAGACCCAGTACTTC	CASSLASRTDQETQYF
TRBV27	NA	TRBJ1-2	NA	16	TGTGCCAGCAGTTTATCGAATAGGGGATCCAACTATGGCTACACCTTC	CASSLSNRGSNYGYTF
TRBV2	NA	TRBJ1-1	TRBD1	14	TGTGCCAGCAGCCTACAGGGGATGTACACTGAAGCTTTCTTT	CASSLQGMYTEAFF
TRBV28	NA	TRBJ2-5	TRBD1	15	TGTGCCAGCAGTTCCGCCCGGGACAGGGAAGAGACCCAGTACTTC	CASSSARDREETQYF
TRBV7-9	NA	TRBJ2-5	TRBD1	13	TGTGCCAGCAGCTTAGACAGGGGAGAGACCCAGTACTTC	CASSLDRGETQYF
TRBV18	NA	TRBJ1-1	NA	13	TGTGCCAGCTCACGGGGGGGGAACACTGAAGCTTTCTTT	CASSRGGNTEAFF
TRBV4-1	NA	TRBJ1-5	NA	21	TGCGCCAGCAGCCAAGAAAGATTAAGGACATCGAAACCCTATAGCAATCAGCCCCAGCATTTT	CASSQERLRTSKPYSNQPQHF
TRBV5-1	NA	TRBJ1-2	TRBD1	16	TGCGCCAGCAGCCGGGGACAGGGCCCAAGGATTCAAGGCTACACCTTC	CASSRGQGPRIQGYTF